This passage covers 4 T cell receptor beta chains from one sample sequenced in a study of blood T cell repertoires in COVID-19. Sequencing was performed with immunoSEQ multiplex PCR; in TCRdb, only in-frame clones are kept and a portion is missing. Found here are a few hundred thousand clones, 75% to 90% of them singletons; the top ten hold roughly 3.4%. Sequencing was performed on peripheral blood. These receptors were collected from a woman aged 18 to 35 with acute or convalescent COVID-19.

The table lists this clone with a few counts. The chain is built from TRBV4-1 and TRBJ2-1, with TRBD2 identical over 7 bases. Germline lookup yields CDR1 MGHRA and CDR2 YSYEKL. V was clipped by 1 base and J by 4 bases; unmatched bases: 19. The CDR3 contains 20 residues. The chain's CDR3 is CASSQARGWERAGVYNEQFF. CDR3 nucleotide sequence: TGCGCCAGCAGCCAAGCGCGGGGGTGGGAACGAGCGGGTGTGTACAATGAGCAGTTCTTC.

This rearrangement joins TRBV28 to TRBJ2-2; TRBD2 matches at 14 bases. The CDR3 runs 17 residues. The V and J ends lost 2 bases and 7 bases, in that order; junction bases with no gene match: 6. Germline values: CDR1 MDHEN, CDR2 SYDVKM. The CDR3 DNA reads TGTGCCAGCAGTTTAACGACTAGCGGGAGGGGAGGCGGGGAGCTGTTTTTT. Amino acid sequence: CASSLTTSGRGGGELFF.

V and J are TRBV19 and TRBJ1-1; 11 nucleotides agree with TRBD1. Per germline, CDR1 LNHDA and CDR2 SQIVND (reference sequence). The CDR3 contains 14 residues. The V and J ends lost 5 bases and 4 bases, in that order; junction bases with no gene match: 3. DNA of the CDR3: TGTGCCAGTAGTTACGGGACAGGGGGCACTGAAGCTTTCTTT. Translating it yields CASSYGTGGTEAFF.

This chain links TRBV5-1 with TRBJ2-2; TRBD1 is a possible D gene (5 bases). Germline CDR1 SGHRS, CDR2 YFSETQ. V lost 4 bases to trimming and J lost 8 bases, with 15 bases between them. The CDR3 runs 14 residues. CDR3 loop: CASSPQGVTGELFF. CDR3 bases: TGCGCCAGCAGCCCTCAAGGGGTAACGGGGGAGCTGTTTTTT.